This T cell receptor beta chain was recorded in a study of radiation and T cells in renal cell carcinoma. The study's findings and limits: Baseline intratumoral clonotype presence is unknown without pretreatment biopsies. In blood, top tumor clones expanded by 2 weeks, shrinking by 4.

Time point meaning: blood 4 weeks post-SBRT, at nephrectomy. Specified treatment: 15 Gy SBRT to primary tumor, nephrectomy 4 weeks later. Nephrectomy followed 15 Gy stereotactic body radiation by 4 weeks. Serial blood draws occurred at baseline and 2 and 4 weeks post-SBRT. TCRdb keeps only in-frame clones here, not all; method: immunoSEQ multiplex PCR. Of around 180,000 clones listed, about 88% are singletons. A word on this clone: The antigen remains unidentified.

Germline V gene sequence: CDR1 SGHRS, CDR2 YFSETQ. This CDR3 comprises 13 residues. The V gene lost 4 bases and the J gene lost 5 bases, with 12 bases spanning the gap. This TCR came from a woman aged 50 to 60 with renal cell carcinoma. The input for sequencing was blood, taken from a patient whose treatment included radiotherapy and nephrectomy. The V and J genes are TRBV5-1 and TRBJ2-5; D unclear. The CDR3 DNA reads TGCGCCAGCAGCCCCCTCGTGGGGGAGACCCAGTACTTC. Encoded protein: CASSPLVGETQYF.